Below are 30 T cell receptor beta chains sequenced from a single sample in a study of CXCR3-negative and CXCR3-positive naive CD8 T cells. Findings and caveats of the study: Hydrophobicity of TRB CDR3s was greater in CXCR3-positive naive cells than in CXCR3-negative naive cells.

These TCRs are of unknown antigen specificity. UMI-labeled TRB cDNA libraries were prepared by 5' RACE. For each CDR3 protein, TCRdb gives one entry from its re-call of the 5' RACE reads, without DNA. The listing records over 70,000 distinct CDR3 sequences. The sequenced material came from naive CXCR3+ CD8+ T cells from blood. Documented subset: CD45RO-CCR7+CD27+CD95- naive CD8+ T cells expressing CXCR3 (TNR3+). The receptors were sampled from a human donor in good health. Some clones in this sample may be carry-over from other donors' samples.

CDR3: CASGTGGMEQYF. J is TRBJ2-7 and V is TRBV6-2 or TRBV6-3; TCRdb outputs TRBD1, but without DNA this stays unchecked. The CDR3 sequence is 12 residues long. Germline V gene data show CDR1 as MNHEY and CDR2 as SVGEGT.

This chain connects TRBV19 to TRBJ1-1; TCRdb names TRBD1, which stays unverified in the absence of DNA. Germline CDR1 reads LNHDA; CDR2 reads SQIVND (reference sequence). This CDR3 is built from 14 residues. Here the CDR3 reads CASSVTPGDAEAFF.

V gene TRBV21-1 combines with J gene TRBJ2-1; lacking DNA, the TRBD1 call made by TCRdb goes unchecked. TRBV21-1 is listed as a pseudogene. CDR3 length equals 14 residues. CDR3 sequence: CASSLDRGYNEQFF.

J is TRBJ2-1 and V is TRBV14; TCRdb gives TRBD1 as the D gene, but with no DNA this cannot be confirmed. The germline gives CDR1 SGHDN, CDR2 FVKESK. The CDR3 sequence is 15 residues long. The CDR3 region is CASSQYRGQYNEQFF.

V and J are TRBV20-1 and TRBJ1-2. This CDR3 is built from 16 residues. Germline CDR1 and CDR2: DFQATT and SNEGSKA (reference sequence). The chain's CDR3 is CSASAQNLLDVWGYTF.

The chain carries TRBV7-9 and TRBJ1-6. The CDR3 is 13 residues long. CDR1 is SEHNR and CDR2 is FQNEAQ in the germline V gene (reference sequence). The CDR3 sequence is CASSLTANSPLHF.

The chain carries TRBV4-3 and TRBJ2-7; TCRdb outputs TRBD2, but without DNA this stays unchecked. CDR3 length: 17 residues. Germline V lookup: CDR1 LGHNA, CDR2 YSLEER. CDR3 protein: CASSQEVGTSGSYEQYF.

This chain joins TRBV24-1 and TRBJ2-1; TCRdb names TRBD1, which stays unverified in the absence of DNA. This CDR3 has 15 residues. CDR1 and CDR2 from the germline V gene are KGHDR and SFDVKD. CDR3 region: CATDSGDGSYNEQFF.

The chain employs TRBV12-3 or TRBV12-4 and TRBJ1-5; the TRBD1 assignment by TCRdb is unverifiable without DNA. CDR3 length: 14 residues. Here the CDR3 reads CASSRDRGDQPQHF.

The V call is TRBV28, the J call TRBJ2-3; TCRdb's D call, TRBD2, is unchecked because there is no DNA. From germline, CDR1 is MDHEN and CDR2 SYDVKM. The CDR3 is made up of 17 amino acids. The CDR3 loop reads CASSSTRLAGEVDTQYF.

CDR3 amino acids: CSAPPAAGEQYF. The chain uses TRBV20-1 and TRBJ2-7; checking the TCRdb D call of TRBD1 is not possible without DNA. CDR1 is DFQATT, CDR2 SNEGSKA, per germline (reference sequence). The CDR3 has 12 residues.

The chain links TRBV28 to TRBJ2-5; TCRdb names TRBD1, which stays unverified in the absence of DNA. In germline, CDR1 is MDHEN, CDR2 SYDVKM. The CDR3 contains 12 residues. CDR3: CAVGDLQETQYF.

The chain is built from TRBV27 and TRBJ2-1. The CDR3 sequence is 12 residues long. Germline CDR1 MNHEY, CDR2 SMNVEV (reference sequence). The CDR3 here is CASSFSISEQFF.

This chain joins TRBV7-9 and TRBJ2-7; TCRdb lists TRBD1, though no DNA is available to test this call. CDR1 is SEHNR and CDR2 is FQNEAQ in the germline V gene (reference sequence). This CDR3 region has 15 residues. CDR3 amino acids: CASSFPGREVYEQYF.

The chain carries TRBV28 and TRBJ1-5; lacking DNA, the TRBD1 call made by TCRdb goes unchecked. The germline CDR1 and CDR2 sequences are MDHEN and SYDVKM. The CDR3 extends over 12 amino acids. The CDR3 is CASTAMGVPQHF. The variable domain in full, completed from reference TRBV28 and TRBJ1-5, reads DVKVTQSSRYLVKRTGEKVFLECVQDMDHENMFWYRQDPGLGLRLIYFSYDVKMKEKGDIPEGYSVSREKKERFSLILESASTNQTSMYLCASTAMGVPQHFGDGTRLSIL.

CDR3 region: CASSSPGGRPVDTQYF. The chain carries TRBV5-1 and TRBJ2-3; the D call of TRBD2 rests on TCRdb alone, since no DNA is present to check it. Germline CDR1 and CDR2: SGHRS and YFSETQ. The CDR3 has 16 residues.

The chain joins TRBV7-6 to TRBJ2-5; TCRdb selects TRBD2, and the lack of DNA leaves this call unchecked. The CDR3 sequence is 14 residues long. CDR1 is SGHVS, CDR2 FNYEAQ, per germline. CDR3 amino acids: CASSLDPSGETQYF.

V gene TRBV7-6 combines with J gene TRBJ2-2. Germline V gives CDR1 SGHVS, CDR2 FNYEAQ. The CDR3 is 12 amino acids. CDR3 sequence: CASSSNTGELFF.

The CDR3 region is CGVPFSAGEFVF. The V call is TRBV29-1, the J call TRBJ2-1; TCRdb's assignment of TRBD1 cannot be checked, as there is no DNA. The CDR3 contains 12 residues. CDR1 and CDR2 from the germline V gene are SQVTM and ANQGSEA.

The chain couples TRBV20-1 to TRBJ2-7; TCRdb picks TRBD2, but there is no DNA to check that call. Per germline, CDR1 DFQATT and CDR2 SNEGSKA (reference sequence). This CDR3 is 17 amino acids long. The CDR3 region is CSAPTESGLGSPYEQYF.

This chain connects TRBV28 to TRBJ1-6. The CDR3 spans 15 residues. From germline, CDR1 is MDHEN and CDR2 SYDVKM. The CDR3 loop is CASSLWFRRNSPLHF.

The CDR3 loop is CASSSGGPPSYEQYF. J is TRBJ2-7 and V is TRBV5-1; with no DNA, the TCRdb D assignment of TRBD2 cannot be verified. Germline CDR1 is SGHRS and CDR2 is YFSETQ. The CDR3 is 15 amino acids.

The V and J genes are TRBV5-5 and TRBJ2-4; the TCRdb call, TRBD1, lacks DNA for checking. Germline-derived CDR1 and CDR2 are SGHKS and YYEKEE (reference sequence). The CDR3 contains 16 residues. CDR3 in amino acids: CASSLIPVDRVNIQYF.

This chain links TRBV23-1 with TRBJ2-3; the D call of TRBD1 rests on TCRdb alone, since no DNA is present to check it. TRBV23-1 is treated as an ORF (open reading frame) with a function not yet certain. This CDR3 contains 17 residues. This CDR3 reads CASSQETRGSSRDTQYF.

The chain uses TRBV6-4 and TRBJ1-1. The CDR3 loop spans 13 amino acids. Germline loops: CDR1 MRHNA, CDR2 SNTAGT. The CDR3 is CASSGESNTEAFF.

The rearrangement links TRBV7-9 to TRBJ2-4. CDR1 and CDR2 from the germline V gene are SEHNR and FQNEAQ (reference sequence). The CDR3 totals 13 residues. CDR3 in amino acids: CASSLAQTNIQYF.

The chain joins TRBV5-6 to TRBJ2-7; TCRdb calls TRBD1, which cannot be checked without DNA. The CDR3 runs to 14 residues. CDR1 is SGHDT, CDR2 YYEEEE, per germline. The chain's CDR3 is CASSSRTGRYEQYF. Filled out from reference TRBV5-6 and TRBJ2-7, the complete variable domain reads DAGVTQSPTHLIKTRGQQVTLRCSPKSGHDTVSWYQQALGQGPQFIFQYYEEEERQRGNFPDRFSGHQFPNYSSELNVNALLLGDSALYLCASSSRTGRYEQYFGPGTRLTVT.

CDR3 residues: CASTQNQETQYF. The chain carries TRBV12-3 or TRBV12-4 and TRBJ2-5. This CDR3 has 12 residues.

The genes are TRBV20-1 and TRBJ2-3; TCRdb gives TRBD2 as the D gene, but with no DNA this cannot be confirmed. CDR1 and CDR2 (germline): DFQATT, SNEGSKA (reference sequence). There are 16 residues in the CDR3. CDR3 region: CSARDREGDGADTQYF.

This chain connects TRBV9 to TRBJ1-4; as DNA is missing, the TRBD1 call by TCRdb cannot be tested. CDR1 is SGDLS and CDR2 is YYNGEE in the germline V gene. This CDR3 has 15 amino acids. The CDR3 sequence is CASSVEAGRNEKLFF. The entire variable domain, with the rest obtained from reference TRBV9 and TRBJ1-4, is as follows: DSGVTQTPKHLITATGQRVTLRCSPRSGDLSVYWYQQSLDQGLQFLIQYYNGEERAKGNILERFSAQQFPDLHSELNLSSLELGDSALYFCASSVEAGRNEKLFFGSGTQLSVL.